Each of the 19 T cell receptor beta chains below was sequenced from the same sample in a study of response to subunit inactivated influenza vaccine. MiXCR, applied by TCRdb to the RT-PCR reads, yields one record per CDR3 protein. The data contain a few hundred thousand distinct CDR3 sequences, around 20% of them singletons. The sequencing used PBMCs from blood, collected approximately 20 months after vaccination. The receptor set was obtained from a man aged 45 to 70 who received an inactivated influenza vaccine.

This clonotype was counted ten times or more. The chain links TRBV6-2 or TRBV6-3 to TRBJ1-5, with a weak D call TRBD1 (6 bases). The CDR3 is made up of 15 amino acids. The ends were cut back, 5 bases at V and 0 bases at J, with 11 bases in the middle. CDR1 and CDR2 (germline): MNHEY, SVGEGT. As DNA, the CDR3 is TGTGCCAGCAGTCTTACAGGGAATAGCAATCAGCCCCAGCATTTT. Protein sequence: CASSLTGNSNQPQHF.

V and J are TRBV12-3 or TRBV12-4 and TRBJ2-5; TRBD2 is a possible D gene (6 bases). The CDR3 loop spans 15 amino acids. Trimming left V 6 bases short and J 4 bases short, with 18 bases between. The CDR3 protein is CASRWSGLPLETQYF. The CDR3 coding sequence is TGTGCCAGCAGGTGGTCGGGACTCCCTTTAGAGACCCAGTACTTC.

The chain couples TRBV7-9 to TRBJ2-3; 8 bases are a match to TRBD2. The junction had 8 bases not matched to a gene; V was cut back by 5 bases and J by 4 bases. CDR1 is SEHNR and CDR2 is FQNEAQ in the germline V gene (reference sequence). The CDR3 has 15 amino acids. The chain's CDR3 is CASSNGLAGADTQYF. The CDR3, as DNA: TGTGCCAGCAGCAACGGACTAGCCGGGGCAGATACGCAGTATTTT.

This chain links TRBV6-1 with TRBJ1-5; no clear D. Trimming shortened V by 2 bases and J by 11 bases, and 10 bases separated the two germline ends. Per germline, CDR1 MNHNS and CDR2 SASEGT. The CDR3 totals 12 residues. CDR3 bases: TGTGCCAGCAGTGAACTGGATATGGCCCAGCATTTT. Translation: CASSELDMAQHF.

For the CDR3, the DNA is TGCAGTGCTAGAAGACGAAGCGGGGGGGCCGGGGAGCTGTTTTTT. Encoded protein: CSARRRSGGAGELFF. The genes are TRBV20-1 and TRBJ2-2, with TRBD2 matching over 10 bases. This CDR3 has 15 amino acids. Germline CDR1 is DFQATT and CDR2 is SNEGSKA (reference sequence). Trimming at V came to 2 bases and at J to 6 bases, leaving 6 bases not matched to a gene.

CDR3 coding DNA: TGCGCCAGCAGCCAAGATGTATGGGAGGCGAACACCGGGGAGCTGTTTTTT. It is translated as CASSQDVWEANTGELFF. The V gene is TRBV4-3, the J gene TRBJ2-2, with a weak D call TRBD2 (6 bases). Germline V gene lookup returns CDR1 LGHNA and CDR2 YSLEER. Trimming took 0 bases from V and 0 from J, leaving 11 bases between them. The length of the CDR3 is 17 residues.

The chain uses TRBV28 and TRBJ2-5; TRBD2 matches at 8 bases. V was pared by 7 bases and J by 3 bases, with 7 bases of the junction left unmatched. The CDR3 is 14 residues long. The germline CDR1 and CDR2 sequences are MDHEN and SYDVKM. CDR3 coding DNA: TGTGCCAGCATCCGGCTCGGGGGGGAAGAGACCCAGTACTTC. Translating it yields CASIRLGGEETQYF.

The V call is TRBV29-1, the J call TRBJ2-6; D call uncertain. Germline CDR1 SQVTM, CDR2 ANQGSEA. There are 16 residues in the CDR3. V was trimmed by 2 bases and J by 4 bases, leaving 15 bases between them. CDR3: CSVEPLPAVGANVLTF. CDR3 nucleotides: TGCAGCGTTGAACCTCTTCCTGCGGTGGGGGCCAACGTCCTGACTTTC. The variable domain in full, with the rest retrieved from reference TRBV29-1 and TRBJ2-6, is SAVISQKPSRDICQRGTSLTIQCQVDSQVTMMFWYRQQPGQSLTLIATANQGSEATYESGFVIDKFPISRPNLTFSTLTVSNMSPEDSSIYLCSVEPLPAVGANVLTFGAGSRLTVL.

This clonotype was recorded a few times. V and J are TRBV28 and TRBJ1-2, with D unclear. V was shortened by 4 bases and J by 6 bases, with 6 bases between the two germline ends. The CDR3 is 11 residues long. Germline V gene sequence: CDR1 MDHEN, CDR2 SYDVKM. The CDR3 loop is CASSSQHGYTF. The CDR3 DNA sequence: TGTGCCAGCAGTTCCCAGCATGGCTACACCTTC.

The rearrangement uses TRBV4-3 and TRBJ2-3; 8 positions match TRBD2. Germline V gives CDR1 LGHNA, CDR2 YSLEER. The ends lost 0 bases at V and 7 bases at J; junction bases unmatched: 12. The CDR3 consists of 17 residues. The CDR3 DNA sequence: TGCGCCAGCAGCCAAGATGAAGCGGCGGGAGGCCTAAATACGCAGTATTTT. Translated, it gives CASSQDEAAGGLNTQYF.

This clonotype appeared a few times. The chain joins TRBV11-2 to TRBJ1-2, with D maybe TRBD1 (5 bases). The CDR3 runs to 14 residues. Germline V gives CDR1 SGHAT, CDR2 FQNNGV. Deletions cut 5 bases from V and 4 bases from J, with 14 bases between. The CDR3 coding sequence is TGTGCCAGCAGCGAAGGGGTTGGCAGCTATGGCTACACCTTC. This encodes CASSEGVGSYGYTF.

The chain combines TRBV2 with TRBJ2-1, with 9 bases fitting TRBD1. The CDR3 consists of 13 residues. In germline, CDR1 is SNHLY, CDR2 FYNNEI. The trim removed 6 bases at V and 7 bases at J, leaving 4 bases unmatched. As DNA, the CDR3 is TGTGCCAGCAGGGGACAGGGTGGGAATGAGCAGTTCTTC. Protein sequence: CASRGQGGNEQFF.

The chain joins TRBV3-1 to TRBJ2-5, with 10 bases that match TRBD2. CDR3 length equals 14 residues. Germline V gene lookup returns CDR1 LGHDT and CDR2 YNNKEL (reference sequence). Losses at the gene ends were 5 bases for V and 5 bases for J; bases not matched to a gene: 5. CDR3 loop: CASSSSGGAETQYF. The CDR3, as DNA: TGTGCCAGCAGCAGCAGCGGGGGGGCCGAGACCCAGTACTTC.

This clonotype came up a few times. CDR3 sequence (DNA): TGCAGCGTTGATGACAGTCAAGAGACCCAGTACTTC. It is translated as CSVDDSQETQYF. The chain carries TRBV29-1 and TRBJ2-5; maybe TRBD1 (5 bases). The CDR3 sequence is 12 residues long. V was shortened by 3 bases and J by 2 bases, with 7 bases between the two germline ends. The germline gives CDR1 SQVTM, CDR2 ANQGSEA.

This clonotype has a handful of counts. The J gene is TRBJ1-5, the V gene TRBV20-1, with D perhaps TRBD1 (5 bases). Germline-derived CDR1 and CDR2 are DFQATT and SNEGSKA (reference sequence). This CDR3 comprises 16 residues. The V end was cut by 2 bases, the J end by 3 bases, with 17 bases between. CDR3 protein: CSARPIDSPLNQPQHF. The DNA for the CDR3 is TGCAGTGCTAGACCCATAGACAGTCCCCTCAATCAGCCCCAGCATTTT.

Only a few counts were recorded for this clonotype. The rearrangement links TRBV12-3 or TRBV12-4 to TRBJ1-1, with D maybe TRBD1 (6 bases). CDR3 length: 13 amino acids. Deletions cut 3 bases from V and 4 bases from J, with 9 bases between. The CDR3 nucleotides are TGTGCCAGCAGTTTCGGGGGGCCCACTGAAGCTTTCTTT. It is translated as CASSFGGPTEAFF.

This chain connects TRBV12-3 or TRBV12-4 to TRBJ2-1; D remains unclear. The V and J ends lost 6 bases and 8 bases respectively, with 14 bases between them. The CDR3 contains 13 residues. In DNA, the CDR3 is TGTGCCAGCAGCCCTGGGGTTAAGGATGAGCAGTTCTTC. Translating it yields CASSPGVKDEQFF.

The chain has TRBV7-3 and TRBJ1-2; TRBD1 matches at 8 bases. V lost 6 bases and J lost 7; bases outside the gene matches: 7. Looked up from germline, CDR1 is SGHTA and CDR2 is FQGTGA. CDR3 length equals 13 residues. The CDR3 region is CASRGDRSPGYTF. The CDR3 DNA reads as TGTGCCAGCAGAGGGGACAGGAGCCCTGGCTACACCTTC. The variable domain in full, with the rest retrieved from reference TRBV7-3 and TRBJ1-2, is GAGVSQTPSNKVTEKGKYVELRCDPISGHTALYWYRQSLGQGPEFLIYFQGTGAADDSGLPNDRFFAVRPEGSVSTLKIQRTERGDSAVYLCASRGDRSPGYTFGSGTRLTVV.

CDR3 sequence reads: CSVEMGADTGELFF. Here the CDR3 DNA reads TGCAGCGTTGAAATGGGGGCGGACACCGGGGAGCTGTTTTTT. The rearrangement joins TRBV29-1 to TRBJ2-2, with D perhaps matching TRBD1 (6 bases). Between the trimmed V and J ends, which lost 2 bases and 3 bases, there was a span of 10 bases. The CDR3 loop spans 14 amino acids. CDR1 and CDR2 from the germline V gene are SQVTM and ANQGSEA.